These 29 T cell receptor beta chains share one sample of origin, sequenced in a study of identical twins. MiXCR, applied by TCRdb to the 5' RACE reads, yields one record per CDR3 protein. The sample holds about 530,000 distinct CDR3 sequences, 20% to 25% seen once. The same sample was also studied in work on yellow fever vaccine responses in identical twins.

The sequencing input was CD4+ T cells sorted from blood. The receptors here all came from a woman in her late teens or twenties in good health.

This clonotype was observed a few times. This chain links TRBV11-3 with TRBJ2-4; no firm D call. The CDR3 is 14 amino acids. Trimming took off 2 bases at V and 7 bases at J, with 12 bases between the two ends. Germline CDR1 and CDR2: SGHNT and YENEEA. The CDR3 bases are TGTGCCAGCAGCTTATCCGGGCTAGGGAACATTCAGTACTTC. Protein product: CASSLSGLGNIQYF. The entire variable domain, with the rest obtained from reference TRBV11-3 and TRBJ2-4, is as follows: EAGVVQSPRYKIIEKKQPVAFWCNPISGHNTLYWYLQNLGQGPELLIRYENEEAVDDSQLPKDRFSAERLKGVDSTLKIQPAELGDSAVYLCASSLSGLGNIQYFGAGTRLSVL.

Only a few counts were recorded for this clonotype. This sequence joins TRBV19 and TRBJ1-6; the D gene is possibly TRBD1 (5 bases). V lost 3 bases to trimming and J lost 8 bases, with 14 bases between them. Germline-derived CDR1 and CDR2 are LNHDA and SQIVND (reference sequence). This CDR3 contains 15 residues. Here the CDR3 reads CASSMARVMDSPLHF. CDR3 nucleotide sequence: TGTGCCAGTAGTATGGCCAGGGTGATGGATTCACCCCTCCACTTT.

The chain has TRBV5-5 and TRBJ2-5; 7 bases are a match to TRBD2. Per the germline V gene, CDR1 is SGHKS and CDR2 is YYEKEE (reference sequence). The ends lost 0 bases at V and 4 bases at J; junction bases unmatched: 3. The CDR3 is made up of 14 amino acids. This chain's CDR3 is CASSLGTRAETQYF. CDR3 nucleotide sequence: TGTGCCAGCAGCTTGGGGACTAGGGCAGAGACCCAGTACTTC.

The chain couples TRBV11-1 to TRBJ2-5, with 16 bases matching TRBD2. Trimming cost V 5 bases and J 2 bases; bases outside gene matches: 8. Germline V CDR1 and CDR2: SGHAT, FQDESV (reference sequence). This CDR3 has 18 residues. The CDR3 spells CASSPSPGLAGGQETQYF. The DNA of the CDR3 is TGTGCCAGCAGCCCCTCACCGGGACTAGCGGGAGGGCAAGAGACCCAGTACTTC.

The sample holds a few counts of this clonotype. V is TRBV12-5 and J is TRBJ1-1; a possible D gene is TRBD1 (5 bases). From germline, CDR1 is LGHNT and CDR2 FRNRAP. The CDR3 covers 13 residues. The V end lost 5 bases, the J end lost 4 bases, and 11 bases lay between the germline ends. This CDR3 reads CASGRSRGTEAFF. The CDR3 nucleotides read TGTGCTAGTGGTCGATCTAGGGGCACTGAAGCTTTCTTT.

J is TRBJ1-5 and V is TRBV11-2; D call uncertain. V gave up 0 bases and J gave up 5 bases, with 11 bases separating them. Germline V gene lookup returns CDR1 SGHAT and CDR2 FQNNGV. The CDR3 has 15 amino acids. CDR3 nucleotides: TGTGCCAGCAGCTTAGATGGCACCCAGGATCAGCCCCAGCATTTT. Its protein product is CASSLDGTQDQPQHF.

This clonotype has just a few counts. The chain links TRBV5-1 to TRBJ2-5, with 7 positions matching TRBD1. This CDR3 comprises 14 residues. CDR1 is SGHRS and CDR2 is YFSETQ in the germline V gene. The trim removed 3 bases at V and 5 bases at J, leaving 7 bases unmatched. The CDR3 region has the DNA TGCGCCAGCAGCTCGACAGGGCCTGGGGAGACCCAGTACTTC. This encodes CASSSTGPGETQYF. The variable domain in full, with the rest retrieved from reference TRBV5-1 and TRBJ2-5, is KAGVTQTPRYLIKTRGQQVTLSCSPISGHRSVSWYQQTPGQGLQFLFEYFSETQRNKGNFPGRFSGRQFSNSRSEMNVSTLELGDSALYLCASSSTGPGETQYFGPGTRLLVL.

This clonotype occurred a few times. This chain joins TRBV5-1 and TRBJ2-2; D unclear. The germline gives CDR1 SGHRS, CDR2 YFSETQ. Trimming removed 0 bases from V and 3 bases from J, with 9 bases in between. This CDR3 is 15 amino acids long. The CDR3 region is CASSLGWQDTGELFF. CDR3 coding DNA: TGCGCCAGCAGCTTGGGCTGGCAGGACACCGGGGAGCTGTTTTTT.

V is TRBV2 and J is TRBJ2-1; TRBD2 aligns across 7 bases. Germline lookup yields CDR1 SNHLY and CDR2 FYNNEI. Losses at the gene ends were 7 bases for V and 9 bases for J; bases not matched to a gene: 12. This CDR3 has 14 amino acids. CDR3 residues: CASTGSLGRGEQFF. In nucleotides, the CDR3 is TGTGCCAGCACGGGGTCTCTGGGGAGGGGTGAGCAGTTCTTC.

As DNA, the CDR3 is TGTGCCAGCAGCATCTTTGGACGGTGGACTGAAGCTTTCTTT. This sequence encodes CASSIFGRWTEAFF. The genes are TRBV7-9 and TRBJ1-1; D call uncertain. Germline CDR1 reads SEHNR; CDR2 reads FQNEAQ (reference sequence). This CDR3 has 14 amino acids. The V gene lost 5 bases and the J gene lost 5 bases, with 15 bases spanning the gap.

The V and J genes are TRBV3-1 and TRBJ2-5; 9 positions agree with TRBD2. The junction had 6 bases not matched to a gene; V was cut back by 5 bases and J by 5 bases. The CDR3 extends over 14 amino acids. CDR1 is LGHDT and CDR2 is YNNKEL in the germline V gene (reference sequence). The CDR3 nucleotides read TGTGCCAGCAGCGACAGCGGGGGGAGGGAGACCCAGTACTTC. As protein: CASSDSGGRETQYF.

The chain couples TRBV20-1 to TRBJ2-1; 15 bases align to TRBD2. The CDR3 totals 14 residues. Germline CDR1 is DFQATT and CDR2 is SNEGSKA (reference sequence). CDR3 residues: CSSTSGLAGGEQFF. The DNA for the CDR3 is TGCAGCTCGACCTCGGGACTAGCGGGAGGAGAGCAGTTCTTC.

This clonotype was detected a few times. The V and J genes are TRBV11-2 and TRBJ2-1; TRBD2 is a possible D gene (6 bases). CDR3 size: 14 residues. V lost 3 bases to trimming and J lost 7 bases, with 13 bases between them. Germline CDR1 SGHAT, CDR2 FQNNGV. CDR3 loop: CASSFPGLSNEQFF. Written as DNA, the CDR3 is TGTGCCAGCAGCTTTCCGGGACTTAGTAATGAGCAGTTCTTC.

In this sample, this clonotype turned up a few times. The chain couples TRBV10-2 to TRBJ1-5; D remains ambiguous. CDR3 length: 13 amino acids. Trimming stripped 2 bases from V and 5 bases from J, with 7 bases between. The V gene's germline CDR1 is WSHSY and CDR2 SAAADI. The CDR3, as DNA: TGCGCCAGCAGTGAGCCCAGCGATCAGCCCCAGCATTTT. This codes for CASSEPSDQPQHF.

The CDR3 DNA is TGTGCCAGCAGTGAGGACAGGGATGAGACCCAGTACTTC. Its protein product is CASSEDRDETQYF. The chain employs TRBV2 and TRBJ2-5; TRBD1 aligns across 8 bases. The junction had 2 bases not matched to a gene; V was cut back by 3 bases and J by 5 bases. The CDR3 consists of 13 residues. Germline CDR1 and CDR2: SNHLY and FYNNEI.

This clonotype appeared a few times. The CDR3 DNA sequence: TGTGCCAGCAGTTTCGACAGGGGCCCTTCTTACGTC. It codes for CASSFDRGPSYV. This rearrangement joins TRBV12-3 or TRBV12-4 to TRBJ2-7, with 8 positions matching TRBD1. The CDR3 is made up of 12 amino acids. With V trimmed by 3 bases and J by 13 bases, 8 bases remained unmatched.

Only a few counts were recorded for this clonotype. The CDR3 sequence is CASNRGGSMNTEAFF. The CDR3 bases are TGTGCCAGCAACAGGGGTGGTTCAATGAACACTGAAGCTTTCTTT. This chain connects TRBV9 to TRBJ1-1, with 7 bases lining up with TRBD1. V trimming: 6 bases; J trimming: 0 bases; junction bases outside the gene matches: 8. CDR1 and CDR2 (germline): SGDLS, YYNGEE. This CDR3 is built from 15 residues. The complete variable domain, with remaining parts taken from reference TRBV9 and TRBJ1-1, reads DSGVTQTPKHLITATGQRVTLRCSPRSGDLSVYWYQQSLDQGLQFLIQYYNGEERAKGNILERFSAQQFPDLHSELNLSSLELGDSALYFCASNRGGSMNTEAFFGQGTRLTVV.

The table lists this clonotype with a few counts. V usage is TRBV5-1 and J usage is TRBJ2-7; TRBD1 matches 9 bases. CDR1 and CDR2 from the germline V gene are SGHRS and YFSETQ. The CDR3 is 14 residues long. V dropped 0 bases and J dropped 5; count of bases not matched to a gene: 3. CDR3 protein: CASSLGRTGDEQYF. In nucleotides, the CDR3 is TGCGCCAGCAGCTTGGGCAGGACAGGGGACGAGCAGTACTTC.

The V gene is TRBV2, the J gene TRBJ2-5; perhaps TRBD2 as D (5 bases). Germline V gene sequence: CDR1 SNHLY, CDR2 FYNNEI. The CDR3 sequence is 13 residues long. V lost 7 bases to trimming and J lost 4 bases, with 13 bases between them. CDR3 bases: TGTGCCAGCAAAGGTAGCGAGATAGAGACCCAGTACTTC. The encoded protein is CASKGSEIETQYF.

This chain connects TRBV7-8 to TRBJ2-1; unclear D gene. The CDR3 is 16 amino acids. Trimming shortened V by 1 base and J by 4 bases, and 14 bases separated the two germline ends. Per germline, CDR1 SGHVS and CDR2 FQNEAQ. CDR3 in DNA: TGTGCCAGCAGCTTAGACATCAGCAGATCATACAATGAGCAGTTCTTC. It codes for CASSLDISRSYNEQFF.

This clonotype was picked up a small number of times. This chain joins TRBV5-6 and TRBJ2-7, with a tentative D call TRBD2 (5 bases). V was pared by 0 bases and J by 6 bases, with 16 bases between. The CDR3 sequence is 15 residues long. CDR1 and CDR2 (germline): SGHDT, YYEEEE. This chain's CDR3 is CASSLDAGVGSEQYV. The DNA of the CDR3 is TGTGCCAGCAGCTTGGATGCTGGGGTGGGGAGCGAGCAGTACGTC.

The chain employs TRBV28 and TRBJ2-6; maybe TRBD2 (6 bases). Germline V lookup: CDR1 MDHEN, CDR2 SYDVKM. This CDR3 region has 21 residues. The germline V and J ends were trimmed by 8 bases and 0 bases, with 29 bases remaining between them. Here the CDR3 DNA reads TGTGCCAGCGGACTAAGAGACAGTAGGACCGGACGGATCTCTGGGGCCAACGTCCTGACTTTC. Translating gives CASGLRDSRTGRISGANVLTF.

The V and J genes are TRBV24-1 and TRBJ2-1; D may be TRBD2 (7 bases). The V gene lost 1 base and the J gene lost 8 bases, with 11 bases spanning the gap. Germline-derived CDR1 and CDR2 are KGHDR and SFDVKD. This CDR3 region has 14 residues. CDR3 region: CATSDFLGGDEQFF. CDR3 DNA sequence: TGTGCCACCAGTGATTTCTTAGGGGGGGATGAGCAGTTCTTC.

The gene calls are TRBV20-1 and TRBJ1-2; D might be TRBD1 (5 bases). CDR1 is DFQATT, CDR2 SNEGSKA, per germline (reference sequence). This CDR3 has 13 residues. V shed 1 base and J shed 4 bases, with 10 bases lying between them. The CDR3 protein is CSARGQGSYGYTF. The CDR3 bases are TGCAGTGCTAGAGGTCAGGGAAGCTATGGCTACACCTTC.

CDR3 bases: TGTGCCAGCAGCGTAGCACGGTGGAGGGAGGGCCGGAACACCGGGGAGCTGTTTTTT. This encodes CASSVARWREGRNTGELFF. The V and J genes are TRBV9 and TRBJ2-2; TRBD2 agrees at 7 bases. Germline values: CDR1 SGDLS, CDR2 YYNGEE. J was trimmed by 1 base and V by 0 bases; bases with no gene match: 12. This CDR3 region has 19 residues.

This clonotype was seen a handful of times. The genes are TRBV7-9 and TRBJ1-1; D gene ambiguous. The V gene's germline CDR1 is SEHNR and CDR2 FQNEAQ (reference sequence). The CDR3 is 16 residues long. V was cut by 6 bases and J by 0 bases, with 17 bases left in between. CDR3 region: CASRSQAGLMNTEAFF. CDR3 in DNA: TGTGCCAGCAGATCTCAGGCGGGGTTAATGAACACTGAAGCTTTCTTT. Full variable domain (outside the CDR3, taken from reference TRBV7-9 and TRBJ1-1): DTGVSQNPRHKITKRGQNVTFRCDPISEHNRLYWYRQTLGQGPEFLTYFQNEAQLEKSRLLSDRFSAERPKGSFSTLEIQRTEQGDSAMYLCASRSQAGLMNTEAFFGQGTRLTVV.

This clonotype has only a few counts. The CDR3 DNA is TGTGCCAGTTTTAGCAGGGCCAATTCCAATGAGCAGTTCTTC. It is translated as CASFSRANSNEQFF. The chain is built from TRBV27 and TRBJ2-1, with a tentative D call TRBD1 (5 bases). V lost 9 bases to trimming and J lost 6 bases, with 18 bases between them. Per germline, CDR1 MNHEY and CDR2 SMNVEV (reference sequence). The CDR3 runs to 14 residues.

The chain couples TRBV4-1 to TRBJ2-1; 16 bases are shared with TRBD2. This CDR3 contains 18 residues. Germline CDR1 and CDR2: MGHRA and YSYEKL. With 4 bases clipped from V and 9 bases from J, the junction kept 12 bases outside the gene matches. CDR3 nucleotides: TGCGCCAGCAGCCGACCTCCGGGACTAGCGGGGGGGCCGGTTGAGCAGTTCTTC. It is translated as CASSRPPGLAGGPVEQFF.

The chain is built from TRBV12-3 or TRBV12-4 and TRBJ1-4; D gene uncertain. This CDR3 spans 15 amino acids. Trimming cost V 1 base and J 0 bases, with 6 bases left between them. The CDR3, as DNA: TGTGCCAGCAGTTTAGACGGTCCAACTAATGAAAAACTGTTTTTT. It yields the protein CASSLDGPTNEKLFF.